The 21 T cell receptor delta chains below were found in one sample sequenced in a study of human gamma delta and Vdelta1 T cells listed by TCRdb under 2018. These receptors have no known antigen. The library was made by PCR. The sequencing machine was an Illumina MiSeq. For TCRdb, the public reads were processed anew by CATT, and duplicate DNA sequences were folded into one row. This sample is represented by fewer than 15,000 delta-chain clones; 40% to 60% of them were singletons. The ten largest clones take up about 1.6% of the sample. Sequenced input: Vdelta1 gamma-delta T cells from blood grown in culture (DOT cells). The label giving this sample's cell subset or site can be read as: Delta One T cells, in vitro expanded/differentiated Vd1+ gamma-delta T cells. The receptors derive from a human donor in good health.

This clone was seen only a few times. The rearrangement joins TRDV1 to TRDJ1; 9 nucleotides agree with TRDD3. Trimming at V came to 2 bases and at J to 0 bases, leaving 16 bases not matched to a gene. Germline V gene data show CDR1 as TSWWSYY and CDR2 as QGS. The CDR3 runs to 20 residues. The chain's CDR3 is CALGESPTGGTLWYTDKLIF. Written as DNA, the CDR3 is TGTGCTCTTGGGGAATCTCCTACTGGGGGAACCCTTTGGTACACCGATAAACTCATCTTT.

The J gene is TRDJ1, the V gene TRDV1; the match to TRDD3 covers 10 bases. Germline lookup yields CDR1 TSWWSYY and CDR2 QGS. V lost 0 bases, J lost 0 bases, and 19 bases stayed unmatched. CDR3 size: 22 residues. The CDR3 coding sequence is TGTGCTCTTGGGGAACTAAGGTCCCGTCTAATCCTGGGGGATAGGTACACCGATAAACTCATCTTT. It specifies CALGELRSRLILGDRYTDKLIF.

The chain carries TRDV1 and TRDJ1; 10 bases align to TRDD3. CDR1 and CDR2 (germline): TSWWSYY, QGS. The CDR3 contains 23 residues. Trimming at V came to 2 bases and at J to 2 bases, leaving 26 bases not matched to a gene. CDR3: CALGEIEFLPTGGLRERTDKLIF. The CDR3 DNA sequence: TGTGCTCTTGGGGAAATTGAATTCCTCCCGACTGGGGGATTGCGAGAAAGAACCGATAAACTCATCTTT.

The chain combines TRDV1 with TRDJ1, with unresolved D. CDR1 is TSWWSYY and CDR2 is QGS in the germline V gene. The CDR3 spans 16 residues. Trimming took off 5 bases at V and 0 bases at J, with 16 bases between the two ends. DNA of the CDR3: TGTGCTCTTGGGCCCCCTTTTACCTCGTACACCGATAAACTCATCTTT. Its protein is CALGPPFTSYTDKLIF.

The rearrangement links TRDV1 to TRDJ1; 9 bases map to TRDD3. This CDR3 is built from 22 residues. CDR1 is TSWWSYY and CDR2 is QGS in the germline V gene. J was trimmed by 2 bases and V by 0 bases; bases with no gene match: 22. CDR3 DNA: TGTGCTCTTGGGGAACTAGGGCTTCCCCTATACTGGGGGAACCGGGGGACCGATAAACTCATCTTT. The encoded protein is CALGELGLPLYWGNRGTDKLIF.

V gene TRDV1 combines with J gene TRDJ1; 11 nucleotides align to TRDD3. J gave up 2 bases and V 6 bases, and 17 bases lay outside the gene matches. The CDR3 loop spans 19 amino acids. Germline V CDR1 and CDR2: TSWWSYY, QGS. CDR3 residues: CALGAGAILGDRGTDKLIF. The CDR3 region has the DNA TGTGCTCTTGGAGCTGGCGCGATACTGGGGGATAGAGGGACCGATAAACTCATCTTT.

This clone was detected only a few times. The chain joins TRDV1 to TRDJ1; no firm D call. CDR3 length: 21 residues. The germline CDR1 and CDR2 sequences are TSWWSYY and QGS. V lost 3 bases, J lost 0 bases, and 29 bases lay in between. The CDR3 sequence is CALGDARVTTANGGYTDKLIF. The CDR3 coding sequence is TGTGCTCTTGGGGACGCCCGCGTCACTACTGCCAATGGAGGGTACACCGATAAACTCATCTTT.

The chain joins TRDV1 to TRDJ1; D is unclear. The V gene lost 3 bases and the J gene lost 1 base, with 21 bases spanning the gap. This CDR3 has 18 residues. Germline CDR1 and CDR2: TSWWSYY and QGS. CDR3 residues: CALGDPTIHKHGTDKLIF. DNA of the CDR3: TGTGCTCTTGGGGATCCAACAATTCACAAACACGGCACCGATAAACTCATCTTT.

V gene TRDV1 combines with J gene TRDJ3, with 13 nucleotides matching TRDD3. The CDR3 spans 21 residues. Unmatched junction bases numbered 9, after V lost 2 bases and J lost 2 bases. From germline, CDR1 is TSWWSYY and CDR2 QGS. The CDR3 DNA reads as TGTGCTCTTGGGGAATTAAATCGGACTGGGGGATACGCCTGGGACACCCGACAGATGTTTTTC. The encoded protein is CALGELNRTGGYAWDTRQMFF.

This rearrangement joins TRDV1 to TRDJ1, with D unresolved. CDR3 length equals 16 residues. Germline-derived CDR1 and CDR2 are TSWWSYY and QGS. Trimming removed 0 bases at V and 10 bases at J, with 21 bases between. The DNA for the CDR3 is TGTGCTCTTGGGGAACTAAAAACGCCCGACTGTGAAGGACTCATCTTT. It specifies CALGELKTPDCEGLIF.

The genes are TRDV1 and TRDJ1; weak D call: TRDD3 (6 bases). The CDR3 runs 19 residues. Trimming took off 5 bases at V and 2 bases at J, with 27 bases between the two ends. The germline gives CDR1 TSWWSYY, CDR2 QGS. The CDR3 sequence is CALGSPGSYGLGVTDKLIF. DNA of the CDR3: TGTGCTCTTGGGTCGCCCGGGAGTTACGGGTTGGGGGTGACCGATAAACTCATCTTT.

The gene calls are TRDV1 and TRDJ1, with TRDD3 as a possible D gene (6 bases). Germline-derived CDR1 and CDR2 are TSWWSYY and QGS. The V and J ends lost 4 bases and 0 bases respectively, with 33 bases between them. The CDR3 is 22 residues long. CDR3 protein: CALGAKSSRDLGIRTYTDKLIF. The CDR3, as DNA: TGTGCTCTTGGGGCTAAGTCTTCCCGTGATCTGGGGATTCGGACGTACACCGATAAACTCATCTTT.

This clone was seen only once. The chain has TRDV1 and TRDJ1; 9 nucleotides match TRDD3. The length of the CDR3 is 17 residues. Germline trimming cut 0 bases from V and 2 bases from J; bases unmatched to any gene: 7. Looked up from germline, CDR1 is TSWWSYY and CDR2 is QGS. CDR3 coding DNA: TGTGCTCTTGGGGAACTTTCTGGGGGATTTGAGACCGATAAACTCATCTTT. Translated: CALGELSGGFETDKLIF.

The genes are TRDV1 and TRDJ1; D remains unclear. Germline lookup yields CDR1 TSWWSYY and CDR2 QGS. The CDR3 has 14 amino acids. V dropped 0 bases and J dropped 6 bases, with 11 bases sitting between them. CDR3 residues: CALGELGPLYKLIF. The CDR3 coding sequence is TGTGCTCTTGGGGAACTGGGCCCACTGTATAAACTCATCTTT.

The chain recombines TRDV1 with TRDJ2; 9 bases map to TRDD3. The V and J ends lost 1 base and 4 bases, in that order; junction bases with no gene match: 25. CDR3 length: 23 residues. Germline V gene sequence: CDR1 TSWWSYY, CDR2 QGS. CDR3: CALGEQTPLWNWGDTSGTAQLFF. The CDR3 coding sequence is TGTGCTCTTGGGGAACAGACTCCTCTGTGGAACTGGGGGGATACATCAGGGACAGCACAACTCTTCTTT.

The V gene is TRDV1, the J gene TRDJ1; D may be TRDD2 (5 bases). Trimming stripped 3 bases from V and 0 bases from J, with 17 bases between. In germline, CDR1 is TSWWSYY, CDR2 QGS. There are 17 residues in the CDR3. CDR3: CALGDPTYGRNTDKLIF. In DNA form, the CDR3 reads TGTGCTCTTGGGGACCCAACCTACGGCCGCAACACCGATAAACTCATCTTT.

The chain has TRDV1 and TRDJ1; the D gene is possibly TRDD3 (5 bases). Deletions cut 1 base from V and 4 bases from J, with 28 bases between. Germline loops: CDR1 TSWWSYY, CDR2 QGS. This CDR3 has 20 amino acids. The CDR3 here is CALGEPNLRIISAISDKLIF. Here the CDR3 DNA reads TGTGCTCTTGGGGAACCCAATCTTCGGATAATAAGCGCCATCAGCGATAAACTCATCTTT.

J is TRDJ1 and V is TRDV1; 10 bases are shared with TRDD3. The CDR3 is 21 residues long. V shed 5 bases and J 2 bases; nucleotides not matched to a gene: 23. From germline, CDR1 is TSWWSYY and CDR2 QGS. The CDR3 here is CALGKPLPNYWGIPGTDKLIF. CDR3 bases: TGTGCTCTTGGGAAACCCCTACCTAACTACTGGGGGATTCCGGGGACCGATAAACTCATCTTT.

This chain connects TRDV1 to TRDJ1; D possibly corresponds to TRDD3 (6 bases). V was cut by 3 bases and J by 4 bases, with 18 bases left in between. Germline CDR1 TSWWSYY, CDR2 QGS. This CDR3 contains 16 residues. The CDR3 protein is CALGDLSGAGLDKLIF. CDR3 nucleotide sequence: TGTGCTCTTGGGGACCTTTCTGGGGCCGGCCTCGATAAACTCATCTTT.

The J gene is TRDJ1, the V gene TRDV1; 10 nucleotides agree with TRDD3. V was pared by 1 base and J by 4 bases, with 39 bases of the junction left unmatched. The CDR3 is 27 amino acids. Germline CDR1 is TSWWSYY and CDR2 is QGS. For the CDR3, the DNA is TGTGCTCTTGGGGAACGATGGGGCAAGGGCCGAACTACCCCAGGCGGGGGGATACGGGGGTCGAGCGATAAACTCATCTTT. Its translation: CALGERWGKGRTTPGGGIRGSSDKLIF.

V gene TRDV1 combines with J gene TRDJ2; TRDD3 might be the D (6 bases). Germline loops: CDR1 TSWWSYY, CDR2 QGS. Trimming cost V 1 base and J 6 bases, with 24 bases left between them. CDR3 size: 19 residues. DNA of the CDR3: TGTGCTCTTGGGGAACGCCCGGGGATTTCTACACTGAACCCAGCACAACTCTTCTTT. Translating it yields CALGERPGISTLNPAQLFF.